This TCR beta chain comes out of a study of blood T cell repertoires in COVID-19. Whole-study context: Some COVID-19 samples were acute and others convalescent; all came from the United States, Italy and Spain. The analysed material was cDNA or gDNA that came from T cells, B-cell-depleted T cells, or PBMCs.

This CDR3 is built from 16 residues. CDR1 PRHDT and CDR2 FYEKMQ come from the germline V gene (reference sequence). V lost 4 bases to trimming and J lost 5 bases; unmatched junction nucleotides: 13. This clone was seen a single time. Authors' analysis steps: Amplified reference gene primers provided the basis for estimating nucleated cell counts. Assay used: immunoSEQ multiplex PCR; TCRdb lists only in-frame clones, some missing. D and trimming were read from the DNA, whereas the V and J calls and clone size are those reported in that table. The sample shows around 140,000 clones, about 89% of them seen only once.

The TCR comes from a man aged 50 or older with active or convalescent COVID-19. What was sequenced was peripheral blood. The V and J genes are TRBV13 and TRBJ2-5; 7 bases are shared with TRBD1. The CDR3 region is CASSSPRTGTRETQYF. CDR3 nucleotides: TGTGCCAGCAGCTCACCGAGGACAGGAACCCGGGAGACCCAGTACTTC.